This TCR beta chain came from a study of cytomegalovirus exposure and HLA in healthy donors (dated by TCRdb to the late 2010s). Background for the entire study: According to an earlier analysis of around 600 of the donors, about 179 million T cells yielded roughly 100 million unique TCR beta sequences and approximately 300 Gb of sequence data. An early release covering about 600 HLA-typed donors comprised about 310 gigabases of sequencing data and tens of millions of unique TCR sequences. Of the 398 genotyped donors, roughly 80% were placed in the genetic ancestry cluster associated with self-reported Caucasian donors. The study aimed to test whether signatures of past pathogen exposure could be identified by cataloging public T cell receptors. The T cell repertoires of 700 or so subjects were profiled by immunosequencing and related to cytomegalovirus serostatus. A separate validation cohort of 100 to 150 different subjects was used in addition to the 666-subject first cohort. The study combined high-throughput TCR immunosequencing, statistical association of individual TCRs with disease status, and machine learning to predict cytomegalovirus infection status. A later analysis re-analyzed previously published TCR beta repertoires from approximately 670 donors and added high-resolution HLA genotyping to study TCR occurrence patterns. The later analysis used no new phenotypic data to find candidate immune exposures, relying instead on TCR beta sequences and their occurrence across donors. An earlier analysis of 587 of the donors used high-throughput TCR beta sequencing to judge whether each TCR beta V gene segment behaved as functional or pseudogenic. Donor age, sex, ethnicity and CMV serostatus were collected together with the repertoire data. In a later genetic analysis, genome-wide SNP genotypes for about 65% of the roughly 700 donors were used, and that subset was treated as a discovery cohort. Every repertoire in the discovery cohort had been generated on one and the same sequencing platform. HLA typing included class I and class II loci at four-digit resolution. Typing coverage varied by locus: roughly 629-640 donors for A, B, C, DRB1 and DQB1; approximately 560 for DQA1; around 610 for DPA1; roughly 450 for DPB1. Four or five DR-DQ haplotypes were handled as single units for association and clustering, since linkage in the cohort was strong. Across about 370 genotyped donors of the cohort, an average of roughly 200,000 unique TCR beta nucleotide sequences per donor were sequenced, and 15% to 20% of those sequences were non-productive. Paper-wide results and their limitations: A cluster of highly shared sequence variants was judged likely to represent a technical artifact of the sequencing pipeline. An earlier analysis of 450 to 750 of the donors showed that most TCR beta V segments appeared in productive rearrangements either about 90% or about 30% of the time, which broadly matched IMGT annotations. Because counts were too low, seventeen rarely observed V segments, including chromosome 9 orphons, were left out of the earlier analysis of some 640 of the donors. The authors suggested that the approach could potentially be extended to other disease states and immunological phenotypes. Strong co-occurrence of HLA alleles, especially DR and DQ, made assigning TCR associations to individual alleles difficult. Three of the identified cytomegalovirus-associated TCR beta chains were confirmed in vitro to be specific for cytomegalovirus antigens. Some IMGT-functional V segments, including TRBV6-2 and TRBV6-3, could not be told apart with the 87-base-pair reads, so those segments were excluded. In a later analysis, HLA-associated TCR beta chains were found to be more clonally expanded and to have lower generation probabilities than equally common non-associated chains. Because some donors lacked HLA typing at each locus, the association tests relied only on the typed subset. According to a later analysis, most CMV-associated TCR beta chains appeared to be HLA-restricted, and the HLA associations seemed to be driven largely by CMV exposure. A later analysis associated approximately 17,000 TCR beta sequences with specific HLA alleles at a false discovery rate of 0.05. In a later genetic analysis, fewer N-insertions in productive TCRs were reported among donors in an Asian-associated ancestry cluster than the roughly 700-donor mean. In the study, around 150 TCR beta chains were listed as associated with cytomegalovirus. In a later analysis, the rate of TCR association differed among HLA loci, with DRB1 alleles having the most associated TCRs and HLA-C alleles having the fewest. A further reported finding was that TCR beta sequences accurately predicted the HLA-A and HLA-B alleles for most subjects in the first cohort. Correlated functional status among segregating V segments might be attributable to linkage disequilibrium, but an unknown experimental factor could not be ruled out. Presence/absence analyses assumed roughly uniform sequencing depth across donors, an assumption that may not hold. The classifier was reported to diagnose cytomegalovirus status with high specificity and sensitivity in both the original cohort and the validation cohort. Most TCR sequences were seen in very few donors, while some public TCRs were found in many individuals. In this cohort, only TCR beta chains were sequenced, and detectable features were limited by the absence of alpha or paired-chain data. For the cohort, immune exposure information was limited to CMV serostatus. According to a later analysis, parvovirus B19, influenza, CMV and Epstein-Barr virus appeared linked to several top co-occurrence clusters. In a later genetic analysis, a missense DCLRE1C variant was associated with V-gene and J-gene trimming of TCR beta chains, and the association was replicated in an independent cohort.

The cohort comprised 670 or so healthy bone marrow donors. At the time of sampling, all cohort members were nominally healthy, though unrecorded immune exposures were likely present. The donor tested CMV seropositive and was one of the 289 seropositive cohort members. Each donor provided a peripheral blood sample, and peripheral blood mononuclear cells were used for TCR beta sequencing. Genomic DNA extraction from the blood cell samples was performed with the Qiagen DNeasy Blood Extraction Kit. Trimmed from V: 7 bases; trimmed from J: 5 bases; junction bases lacking a gene match: 9. From cysteine to phenylalanine, the CDR3 is 15 amino acids long. Only the CDR3 DNA is retained, 45 bases long and in frame from the first base. In the germline V gene (reference sequence), CDR1 corresponds to LNHDA and CDR2 to SQIVND. A remark on this clone: This clone's antigen is unknown. Base quality data are lacking; no much larger clone is found one base away.

The protocol used for the library was the immunoSEQ multiplex PCR assay. For the multiplex PCR, a mixture combining 60 forward primers for TCR Vbeta segments and 13 reverse primers for TCR Jbeta segments was used. A multiplex PCR assay on genomic DNA amplified the CDR3 region of rearranged TCR beta genes. The Illumina HiSeq System was used to sequence the amplified TCR beta libraries as 87-base-pair reads. The paper's processing steps were these. A later analysis tallied around 82 million unique TCR beta chains across the approximately 670 repertoires, and 10 million to 11 million of those chains were shared by two or more donors. A nearest-neighbor algorithm error-corrected the raw reads and collapsed the reads into unique sequences, merging closely related sequences to remove PCR and sequencing errors. Alignment of CDR3 sequences to IMGT reference sequences was used to assign V, D and J gene segments. For a sequence to be retained, a match of at least six nucleotides was required to both a V gene segment and a J gene segment. Rearrangements were classified as productive when the CDR3 lacked stop codons and remained in frame with V and J, and all other rearrangements were classified as non-productive. CDR3 was defined by IMGT convention, running from the second conserved V-encoded cysteine to the conserved J-encoded phenylalanine. In an earlier analysis of more than 550 of the donors, sequences lacking an unambiguous match to a single V gene segment were excluded. An earlier analysis of roughly 590 of the donors called V segments functional above 56.7% productive rearrangements and segregating when the between-donor standard deviation exceeded 5%. To diagnose cytomegalovirus status from the catalog of TCR beta chain sequences, a statistical classification framework was built. In a later analysis, TCR nucleotide sequences were compared against IMGT/GENE-DB human TR gene sequences so that V and J genes could be assigned. Using the TCRdist pipeline, a later analysis assigned CDR3 sequences along with most-parsimonious VDJ recombination scenarios. In a later analysis, each TCR beta chain was defined by its CDR3 amino acid sequence together with its V-gene family, and reads lacking a unique V-gene family were excluded. In a later analysis, fewer than 600 highly shared, low-generation-probability nucleotide sequences were removed to address suspected cross-contamination and a sequencing artifact. In a later analysis, a clonal expansion index for each public chain was calculated from normalized within-repertoire ranks of inferred template counts. A later analysis computed generation probabilities with a VDJ recombination model fitted to out-of-frame rearrangements, and checked the results against IGoR. In a later analysis, hypergeometric tests were used to score TCR-TCR, TCR-HLA and TCR-CMV co-occurrence, with a repertoire-size bias correction applied to TCR pairs. False discovery rates were estimated in a later analysis by permuting HLA or CMV assignments 20 times. In a later analysis, co-occurring TCRs were grouped using DBSCAN, with TCRdist sequence similarity added in when clustering inside HLA-allele-positive subsets. Repertoires with fewer than 30,000 or more than 120,000 public chains were left out of co-occurrence clustering, as were five repertoires with anomalous nucleotide sharing. Drawn from immuneACCESS, this table holds only the in-frame rearrangements with V and J called that TCRdb kept. Clones are partly lost; checked studies trace under half to an unresolved V gene and leave the rest unexplained. From that table come the V and J calls and clone size; the DNA was used to work out D and trimming. The sample table holds some 130,000 clones, of which approximately 85% were seen once. The ten largest account for 11% of the sample.

Sequenced input: PBMCs. The TCR was taken from a male donor in good health and CMV-seropositive. The chain joins TRBV19 to TRBJ2-5, with TRBD2 identical over 11 junction bases. CDR3 protein: CASTPLAGVGETQYF. At the DNA level, the sequence is TGTGCCAGTACCCCACTAGCGGGAGTAGGGGAGACCCAGTACTTC.